This T cell receptor (beta chain) came from a study of blood T cell repertoires in COVID-19. Looking at the study overall: Some COVID-19 samples were acute and others convalescent; all came from the United States, Italy and Spain. From T cells, B-cell-depleted T cells, or PBMCs came the material, which was cDNA or gDNA.

Original processing methods: Reference gene primer amplification gave nucleated cell count estimates. This table comes from immunoSEQ multiplex PCR, and its TCRdb copy is limited to in-frame clones, with some not included. D and trimming come from the DNA, and the V and J calls and clone size come from that table. The sample has around 200,000 clones, about 90% seen once; the top ten hold roughly 2.2%. What was sequenced was peripheral blood. This TCR came from a woman aged 45-65 years with acute or convalescent COVID-19.

The DNA of the CDR3 is TGCGCCAGCAGCCAAGAAAAAGAGCTAGCGGGGTTCCGGGAGCTGTTTTTT. Translated, it gives CASSQEKELAGFRELFF. The V call is TRBV4-3, the J call TRBJ2-2, with 9 bases that match TRBD2. The J segment lost 9 bases and the V segment lost 0 bases, leaving 11 bases of the junction unmatched. The CDR3 sequence is 17 residues long. Germline V gives CDR1 LGHNA, CDR2 YSLEER.